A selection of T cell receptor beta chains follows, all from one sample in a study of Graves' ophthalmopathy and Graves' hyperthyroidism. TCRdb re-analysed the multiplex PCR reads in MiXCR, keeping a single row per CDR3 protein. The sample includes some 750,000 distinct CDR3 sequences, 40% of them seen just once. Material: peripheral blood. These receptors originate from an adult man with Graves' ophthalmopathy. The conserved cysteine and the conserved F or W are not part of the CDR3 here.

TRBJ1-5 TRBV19 ASSGSTGLGNQPQH
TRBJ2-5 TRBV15 ATSRDRSRGGVGAQY
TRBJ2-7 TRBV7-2 ASSSTIGLLSYEQY
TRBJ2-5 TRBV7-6 ASSLWVSETQY
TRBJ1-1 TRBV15 ASSGQGWTEAS
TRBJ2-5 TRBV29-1 SVGGDRVGETQY
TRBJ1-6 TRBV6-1 ASSEAQGQNSPLH
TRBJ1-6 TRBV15 ATSREPASPLH
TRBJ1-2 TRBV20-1 SARDERQGVYGYT
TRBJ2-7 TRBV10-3 ASNWPPRFYEQY
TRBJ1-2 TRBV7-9 ASSLGVGQGNYGYT
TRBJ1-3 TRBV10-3 AISGDRVGNTIY
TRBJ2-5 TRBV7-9 ASSNGWTGQETQY
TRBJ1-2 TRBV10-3 AISTGQGTNYGYT
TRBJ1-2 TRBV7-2 ASSLEGRSYGYT
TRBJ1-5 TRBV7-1 ASSSIGGVDREGQPQH
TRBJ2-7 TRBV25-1 ASKGQGNIEQY
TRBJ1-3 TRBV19 ASEETVNRFSGNTIY
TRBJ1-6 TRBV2 ASSEEVSNSPLH
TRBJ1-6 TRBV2 ASTLTGPNSPLH
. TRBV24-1 ATSDPDRWAEQF
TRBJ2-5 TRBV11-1 ASSSRASGGETQY
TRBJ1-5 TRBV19 ASMGQGGQPQH
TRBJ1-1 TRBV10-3 AISENGRSTEAF
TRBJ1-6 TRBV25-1 ASSSTGQGQRSSYNSPLH
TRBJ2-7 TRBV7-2 ASSSQTSGRAEQY
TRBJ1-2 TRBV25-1 ASSVDEGNGYT
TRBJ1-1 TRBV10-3 ASSSPSRTGAEAF
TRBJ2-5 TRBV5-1 ASRIGGGETQY
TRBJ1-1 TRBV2 ASTRTNFEAF
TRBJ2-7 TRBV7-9 ASSLDSARAGEQY
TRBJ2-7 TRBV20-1 SARRTVSYEQY
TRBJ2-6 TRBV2 ASSGAGGNSGANVPT
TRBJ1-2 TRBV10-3 ASSQEGQGKINYGYT
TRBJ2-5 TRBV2 ASSAEPGGRETQY
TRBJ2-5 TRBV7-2 ASSLLQGSTETQY
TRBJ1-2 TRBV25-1 ASSLLQTNYGYT
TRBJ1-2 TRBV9 ASSQSTQSIGYT
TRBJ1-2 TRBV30 AWKANYGYT
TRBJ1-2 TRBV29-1 SGVTGTYGYT
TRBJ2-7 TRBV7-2 ASSLRGTEQY
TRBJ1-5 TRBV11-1 ASSPRWGSNQPQH
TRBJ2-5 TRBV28 ASSLEGVPQETQY
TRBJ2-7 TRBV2 ASSHDSTYEQY
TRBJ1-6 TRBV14 ASSRDRGSSPLH
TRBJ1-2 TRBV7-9 ASSRTFVRGYT